Below are 8 T cell receptor beta chains sequenced from a single sample in a study of blood T cell repertoires in COVID-19. Generated by immunoSEQ multiplex PCR, the TCRdb table keeps only in-frame clones and is missing some. Of about 230,000 clones detected, 80% to 90% appear once; the ten largest clones hold approximately 3.7%. Source material: PBMCs or T cells enriched from blood (not recorded which). Every receptor here comes from a woman in her thirties who had been exposed to COVID-19.

This chain joins TRBV19 and TRBJ2-1, with a weak D call TRBD2 (6 bases). Trimming took 3 bases from V and 3 from J, leaving 15 bases between them. The CDR3 has 16 amino acids. Per the germline V gene, CDR1 is LNHDA and CDR2 is SQIVND (reference sequence). The CDR3 DNA reads as TGTGCCAGTAGTATGGCTAGCGCACGCGTCTACAATGAGCAGTTCTTC. It translates to CASSMASARVYNEQFF.

The V gene is TRBV28, the J gene TRBJ2-5, with TRBD2 matching 13 bases. The CDR3 is 15 residues long. With V trimmed by 6 bases and J by 5 bases, 6 bases remained unmatched. CDR1 is MDHEN and CDR2 is SYDVKM in the germline V gene. In DNA, the CDR3 is TGTGCCAGCAGCGCCTCGGGACTAGCGGGGGAGACCCAGTACTTC. Residues: CASSASGLAGETQYF.

The chain joins TRBV7-2 to TRBJ2-5, with 8 bases matching TRBD1. After removal of 3 bases from V and 1 base from J, the junction contained 4 bases not matched to a gene. The CDR3 loop spans 15 amino acids. CDR1 is SGHTA, CDR2 FQGNSA, per germline. As DNA, the CDR3 is TGTGCCAGCAGCTTTGAAGGACAGGGCCAAGAGACCCAGTACTTC. Its protein product is CASSFEGQGQETQYF.

This chain uses TRBV6-1 with TRBJ2-3; 12 bases fit TRBD2. The CDR3 runs 18 residues. Germline CDR1 is MNHNS and CDR2 is SASEGT. V trimming: 4 bases; J trimming: 4 bases; junction bases outside the gene matches: 12. CDR3 nucleotide sequence: TGTGCCAGCAGTGGCCCTAGCGGGAGGGCTTTGGTGGCAGATACGCAGTATTTT. Its protein is CASSGPSGRALVADTQYF.

The chain employs TRBV6-4 and TRBJ2-3, with 8 bases lining up with TRBD1. This CDR3 comprises 12 residues. V dropped 3 bases and J dropped 10; count of bases not matched to a gene: 3. Looked up from germline, CDR1 is MRHNA and CDR2 is SNTAGT. CDR3 bases: TGTGCCAGCAGTGAGGGGACAGGCCCGCAGTATTTT. Translated: CASSEGTGPQYF.

CDR3 protein: CASSTGTSGSRNEQFF. CDR3 coding DNA: TGTGCCAGCAGCACTGGGACTAGCGGGAGTCGCAATGAGCAGTTCTTC. The J gene is TRBJ2-1, the V gene TRBV5-4; 14 bases are shared with TRBD2. CDR1 is SGHNT and CDR2 is YYREEE in the germline V gene (reference sequence). J was trimmed by 6 bases and V by 4 bases; bases with no gene match: 6. This CDR3 region has 16 residues.

The rearrangement joins TRBV2 to TRBJ1-6; 8 bases are a match to TRBD1. There are 17 residues in the CDR3. Losses at the gene ends were 6 bases for V and 10 bases for J; bases not matched to a gene: 17. Germline assignment: CDR1 SNHLY and CDR2 FYNNEI. CDR3 sequence (DNA): TGTGCCAGCAGCACTACGACGTCAGGGGGCCCGCGCTCACCCCTCCACTTT. Translated: CASSTTTSGGPRSPLHF. The full variable domain, completed using reference TRBV2 and TRBJ1-6, is EPEVTQTPSHQVTQMGQEVILRCVPISNHLYFYWYRQILGQKVEFLVSFYNNEISEKSEIFDDQFSVERPDGSNFTLKIRSTKLEDSAMYFCASSTTTSGGPRSPLHFGNGTRLTVT.

In this sample, this clone turned up once. The chain recombines TRBV5-1 with TRBJ1-2; the match to TRBD1 covers 10 bases. This CDR3 has 15 amino acids. J was trimmed by 6 bases and V by 5 bases; bases with no gene match: 10. Germline CDR1 and CDR2: SGHRS and YFSETQ. CDR3 DNA sequence: TGCGCCAGCAGTTCCGACAGGGGGCTGGCGGATGGCTACACCTTC. Encoded protein: CASSSDRGLADGYTF.